Listed below are T cell receptor beta chains from one sample, sequenced in a study of shared clonotypes between healthy human individuals. Libraries were prepared by immunoSEQ multiplex PCR; TCRdb keeps only in-frame clonotypes and omits some of them. The profile shows millions of clones, approximately 90% of them singletons. The sequencing input was naive CD4+ T cells sorted from blood. These receptors all come from a young man in good health. The CDR3 runs from the conserved cysteine through the conserved F or W. A D gene is named only where the DNA matches it firmly. Only some rows state a clone size, as once, few, many or a class for expanded clones.

size	V	D	J	DNA	CDR3
NA	TRBV28	NA	TRBJ1-5	TGTGCCAGCAAGGATAGCAATCAGCCCCAGCATTTT	CASKDSNQPQHF
NA	TRBV20-1	NA	TRBJ2-1	TGCAGTGCTAGGAAAGATGAGCAGTTCTTC	CSARKDEQFF
NA	TRBV5-1	TRBD2	TRBJ2-5	TGCGCCAGCAGCTTGGTTGGCGGGGGAGAGACCCAGTACTTC	CASSLVGGGETQYF
NA	TRBV5-6	NA	TRBJ2-6	TGTGCCAGCAGCTTGGGTGACTCTGGGGCCAACGTCCTGACTTTC	CASSLGDSGANVLTF
NA	TRBV29-1	NA	TRBJ2-5	TGCAGCGTTGAGGTTTCTAGATTTCAAGAGACCCAGTACTTC	CSVEVSRFQETQYF
NA	TRBV7-2	NA	TRBJ2-2	TGTGCCAGCACACCGGGCCCTTCAACCACCGGGGAGCTGTTTTTT	CASTPGPSTTGELFF
NA	TRBV5-8	TRBD1	TRBJ1-5	TGTGCCAGCAGCTTGGACAGGGGGCACCCGATTCTACATTTT	CASSLDRGHPILHF
NA	TRBV5-4	NA	TRBJ2-3	TGTGCCACCAAGAAGGGCTCAAACACAGATACGCAGTATTTT	CATKKGSNTDTQYF
once	TRBV7-8	NA	TRBJ2-2	TGTGCCAGCAGCTTAGTGGCGGGGAACACCGGGGAGCTGTTTTTT	CASSLVAGNTGELFF
once	TRBV4-3	NA	TRBJ2-3	TGCGCCAGCAGCCAAGAGGGGGCTCTCACAGATACGCAGTATTTT	CASSQEGALTDTQYF
NA	TRBV27	NA	TRBJ2-3	TGTGCCAGCAGTTTGAACGGGGTCACAGATACGCAGTATTTT	CASSLNGVTDTQYF
NA	TRBV7-2	TRBD1	TRBJ2-5	TGTGCCAGCAGCTCCCATAAAAAGCCGGGACAGGGGTTCACCCAGTACTTC	CASSSHKKPGQGFTQYF
NA	TRBV7-7	NA	TRBJ2-1	TGTGCTAGCAGCCGGGACACTTACAATGAGCAGTTCTTC	CASSRDTYNEQFF
NA	TRBV6-6	NA	TRBJ2-1	TGTGCCAGCACCTGGGGCTCCTACAATGAGCAGTTCTTC	CASTWGSYNEQFF
NA	TRBV19	NA	TRBJ1-3	TGTGCCAGTTCAGTTGGAGCTGGAAACACCATATATTTT	CASSVGAGNTIYF
NA	TRBV11-2	NA	TRBJ1-1	TGTGCCAGCAGGATACAGGCGAACACTGAAGCTTTCTTT	CASRIQANTEAFF
once	TRBV19	NA	TRBJ1-2	TGTGCCAGTAGTATAGATCAACGACCGGGACGGAGCGCCTATGGCTACACCTTC	CASSIDQRPGRSAYGYTF
NA	TRBV19	NA	TRBJ2-7	TGTGCCAGTAGTTCGGCGGGACGGCATCCCGAGCAGTACTTC	CASSSAGRHPEQYF
NA	TRBV6-1	NA	TRBJ2-5	TGTGCCAGCAGTCCAACTAGCTGGGGAGAGACCCAGTACTTC	CASSPTSWGETQYF
NA	TRBV6-4	TRBD1	TRBJ1-6	TGTGCCAGCAGTGTGACAGGGTTCGGTTCACCCCTCCACTTT	CASSVTGFGSPLHF
NA	TRBV6-6	NA	TRBJ1-2	TGTGCCAGCAGTCCCGGGGTGGGCTACACCTTC	CASSPGVGYTF
NA	TRBV18	NA	TRBJ1-1	TGTGCCAGCTCACTAGGGGGACTCCCGAACACTGAAGCTTTCTTT	CASSLGGLPNTEAFF
NA	TRBV9	NA	TRBJ1-1	TGTGCCAGCAGCGTAGCCCAGGCGAACACTGAAGCTTTCTTT	CASSVAQANTEAFF
NA	TRBV28	TRBD1	TRBJ2-3	TGTGCCAGCAGTCCAAGGGGACAGGGTGCGACGGCTACGCAGTATTTT	CASSPRGQGATATQYF
NA	TRBV6-1	TRBD1	TRBJ2-1	TGTGCCAGCAGGCCTACAGGGGTCCCTTTGCAGTTCTTC	CASRPTGVPLQFF
NA	TRBV7-2	NA	TRBJ1-6	TGTGCCAGCAGCTTAGCGAAGGAGCTGCGGTCACCCCTCCACTTT	CASSLAKELRSPLHF
NA	TRBV30	NA	TRBJ2-1	TGTGCCTGGAGTAGGAGACACAATGAGCAGTTCTTC	CAWSRRHNEQFF
once	TRBV5-1	TRBD1	TRBJ2-1	TGCGCCAGCAGCTCCGGACAGGGTGTCCCCAATGAGCAGTTCTTC	CASSSGQGVPNEQFF
NA	TRBV5-1	TRBD2	TRBJ2-2	TGCGCCAGCAGCTTCGATGGGACGGGAGGTGCCGGGGAGCTGTTTTTT	CASSFDGTGGAGELFF
NA	TRBV28	NA	TRBJ1-3	TGTGCCAGCAGTTTATCGGGTACAGGAAACACCATATATTTT	CASSLSGTGNTIYF
NA	TRBV6-6	NA	TRBJ1-2	TGTGCCAGCAGTTACTCGGCGAACTATGGCTACACCTTC	CASSYSANYGYTF
NA	TRBV4-2	NA	TRBJ2-1	TGTGCCAGCAGCCAAGACGGGACACCCTCAAACAATGAGCAGTTCTTC	CASSQDGTPSNNEQFF
NA	TRBV2	NA	TRBJ2-1	TGTGCCAGCAGTGAAGGGAGGGGGGTCAATGAGCAGTTCTTC	CASSEGRGVNEQFF
NA	TRBV5-4	TRBD1	TRBJ2-3	TGTGCCAGCAGCAAGAACCGGGACAGGGGGCCGACAGATACGCAGTATTTT	CASSKNRDRGPTDTQYF
NA	TRBV5-4	TRBD2	TRBJ2-2	TGTGCCAGCAGCTCCATGACTAGCGGGGCCACCGGGGAGCTGTTTTTT	CASSSMTSGATGELFF
NA	TRBV5-6	NA	TRBJ1-2	TGTGCCAGCAGCTCCGGCCCGGCGGCTAACTATGGCTACACCTTC	CASSSGPAANYGYTF
NA	TRBV5-1	NA	TRBJ2-5	TGCGCCAGCATTAGGAGCAGGGCCGCGGGGGAGACCCAGTACTTC	CASIRSRAAGETQYF
NA	TRBV2	NA	TRBJ1-1	TGTGCCAGCCGGGATGACACTGAAGCTTTCTTT	CASRDDTEAFF
NA	TRBV5-1	TRBD2	TRBJ2-1	TGCGCCAGCAGCTCAACTAGCGGGAGTATGTCCTACAATGAGCAGTTCTTC	CASSSTSGSMSYNEQFF
few	TRBV30	NA	TRBJ1-2	TGTGCCCAGGATGCCCAAAGGGGAGAGGGTGGCTACACCTTC	CAQDAQRGEGGYTF
NA	TRBV5-6	NA	TRBJ2-3	TGTGCCAGCAGCTCCGCCCGTACGCAGTATTTT	CASSSARTQYF
NA	TRBV10-3	TRBD2	TRBJ2-3	TGTGCCATCAGGGGTGGGTTCGCGGGAGAAGAAGCAGATACGCAGTATTTT	CAIRGGFAGEEADTQYF
NA	TRBV11-2	TRBD2	TRBJ2-6	TGTGCCAGCAGCACCTCACTAGCGGCGAGCTCTGGGGCCAACGTCCTGACTTTC	CASSTSLAASSGANVLTF
NA	TRBV5-4	NA	TRBJ2-7	TGTGCCAGCAGCGGGGGGGCGGACCTAACCTACGAGCAGTACTTC	CASSGGADLTYEQYF
NA	TRBV5-1	TRBD1	TRBJ1-4	TGCGCCAGCACCAAGGGGGCAACAGGGGGCGTCTATCGTGAAAAACTGTTTTTT	CASTKGATGGVYREKLFF